This T cell receptor beta chain was documented in a study of control samples from healthy donors and cancer patients. Germline lookup yields CDR1 SGHTA and CDR2 FQGNSA. V dropped 0 bases and J dropped 2 bases, with 7 bases sitting between them. The CDR3 has 14 residues. This clone was seen just once. Using immunoSEQ multiplex PCR, the repertoire was profiled, and TCRdb retains in-frame clones only, with some absent. The sample yields about 44,000 clones, roughly 86% seen once. The sequencing sample was made of PBMCs. The chain is built from TRBV7-2 and TRBJ1-2, with D maybe TRBD1 (5 bases). This TCR was recovered from a woman aged 60-70 years with lung cancer. This CDR3 reads CASSLARGNYGYTF. The CDR3 DNA reads as TGTGCCAGCAGCTTAGCGAGGGGAAACTATGGCTACACCTTC.